This paragraph covers one T cell receptor beta chain sequence. The sample originates from a study of blood T cell repertoires in COVID-19. Study-wide background: The study drew acute and convalescent COVID-19 samples from the United States, Italy and Spain. The cDNA or gDNA used as material had been derived from T cells, B-cell-depleted T cells, or PBMCs.

In germline, CDR1 is SEHNR, CDR2 FQNEAQ (reference sequence). The CDR3 covers 15 residues. The germline V and J ends were trimmed by 4 bases and 1 base, with 12 bases remaining between them. In the original analysis: Reference gene primer amplification yielded estimated nucleated cell counts. Profiled with immunoSEQ multiplex PCR; TCRdb holds only in-frame clones, not every one. The V and J calls and clone size are taken from that table; D and trimming were inferred from the DNA. The table includes about 100,000 clones, more than 80% detected once. This chain joins TRBV7-9 and TRBJ2-3; D is ambiguous. This TCR derives from a woman of 80 years or more with acute or convalescent COVID-19. Sequencing was carried out using peripheral blood. CDR3 nucleotide sequence: TGTGCCAGCAGCTCTGTGAGGCTCGGCACAGATACGCAGTATTTT. It codes for CASSSVRLGTDTQYF.